This T cell receptor (beta chain) stems from a study of Graves' ophthalmopathy and Graves' hyperthyroidism (dated by TCRdb to the late 2010s). Regarding the complete study: Peripheral blood was collected at initial diagnosis, prior to any treatment. The study used TCR beta repertoire signatures to distinguish Graves' ophthalmopathy from Graves' hyperthyroidism and to predict progression to ophthalmopathy. In total, 135 blood samples were TCR-sequenced: fewer than 50 ophthalmopathy, some 72 hyperthyroidism and some 17 hyperthyroidism-to-ophthalmopathy patients. To explore V-J signatures distinguishing ophthalmopathy from hyperthyroidism, a discovery set of roughly 100 patients (around 44 ophthalmopathy, over 55 stable hyperthyroidism) was enrolled. For independent validation, a separate cohort was made up of 18 hyperthyroidism patients plus 17 patients who later progressed from hyperthyroidism to ophthalmopathy. T-cell repertoires of thyroid tissue and blood were compared in over 5 hyperthyroidism patients. After sampling, hyperthyroidism patients received methimazole starting at 30 mg daily, and ophthalmopathy patients received high-dose intravenous methylprednisolone.

The research as a whole found: Most expanded thyroid clonotypes with frequency above 0.001 were also detected in blood, suggesting blood repertoires may reflect the thyroid immune response. In validation, the model predicted ophthalmopathy progression with roughly 68% sensitivity and roughly 72% specificity; 12 predicted patients were CT-confirmed with GO in a median of about 6.2 months. Sample size was not statistically predetermined, and group allocation was not concealed from the investigators. In cross-validation, the 13-signature model distinguished ophthalmopathy from stable hyperthyroidism with about 88% sensitivity and about 81% specificity, and in the test set the corresponding values were roughly 80% and 75%.

The ophthalmopathy patients had moderately to severely active disease, with a Clinical Activity Score of 3 or higher, a NOSPECS grade of 4 or higher, and a disease duration of less than 3 months. Patients were excluded if they had other autoimmune diseases, uncontrolled infections, pregnancy or lactation. Clinical symptoms, serum thyroxine, TRAb, thyroid ultrasound and orbital computed tomography formed the basis of the diagnosis. Ficoll-Paque density gradient centrifugation was used to isolate PBMCs from about 10 ml of fresh peripheral blood. Total RNA was extracted with Trizol reagent and quality-checked on an Agilent 2100 Bioanalyzer. CDR1 LNHDA and CDR2 SQIVND are derived from the germline V gene (reference sequence). The junction carries 14 bases between V and J, which are trimmed by 6 bases and 9 bases respectively. From its cysteine to its phenylalanine, the CDR3 spans 13 amino acids. Just the 39-base CDR3 DNA is kept, in frame starting at base 1.

TCR beta CDR3 regions were amplified from RNA transcripts for repertoire sequencing. The first round of RT-PCR was done with HTBI primers and the Qiagen OneStep RT-PCR kit, and was followed by a second round of multiplex PCR, then size selection and purification. Libraries were sequenced on an Illumina HiSeq2000 using paired-end 100 bp reads. Turning to the authors' computational methods: SOAPnuke was used to process the reads, removing any read that contained adapters or uncalled bases, had a mean Phred below 15, or lacked an exact match to the constant primer or identifier. COPE v1.2.5 was used to merge the high-quality paired reads. Clonotypes were defined as unique nucleotide sequences and were aligned to IMGT TRB V, D and J references using MiTCR v1.1. The analysis was limited to V-J combinations with a frequency above 0.0001, which together covered more than 99% of repertoires. For each V-J combination, a TCR clonal expansion and chaos score was defined as F50 clonal expansion divided by the chaos observed in the TCRdist matrix. Features were reduced by Welch's t-statistics and random forest to some 13 V-J combinations, which fed a naive Bayes classifier. The similarity between thyroid and blood repertoires was quantified using the Morisita-Horn index. Starting from the raw public reads, TCRdb applied fastp trimming at Q25, assembled clones with MiXCR and retained in-frame beta chains. Rows matching on CDR3 protein sequence are summarized as one entry with the most common DNA and genes. The V and J calls shown here were made by TCRdb, not taken from the authors' results. This sample holds more than 45,000 distinct CDR3 sequences; 50% were observed only once. Of the sample, approximately 20% is held by the ten largest clones.

This clonotype was seen ten or more times. Its binding antigen is unknown. Nothing much larger sits one base from this clone, and base qualities are not available. The rearranged segments are TRBV19 and TRBJ2-2; the D gene is possibly TRBD2, with 5 bases matching. Sequences were obtained from peripheral blood. The TCR originated in an adult man with Graves' ophthalmopathy. The DNA is TGTGCCAGTAGAGAAGAGGGCAGCCGGGAGCTGTTTTTT. Its protein reads: CASREEGSRELFF.